The clone carrying this T cell receptor (beta chain) was found a few times. What it binds is unknown. Per the germline V gene, CDR1 is SQVTM and CDR2 is ANQGSEA. With 0 bases removed from V and 5 bases from J, the gap between germline ends came to 10 bases. This CDR3 has 13 residues. Alongside a J-beta primer mix, a sample-barcoded 5' primer served in a second PCR lasting about 7 to 12 cycles. TCRdb used MiXCR to reprocess the 5' RACE reads, holding one entry per CDR3 protein. The data contain some 710,000 distinct CDR3 sequences, 35% to 50% of them singletons. The data were obtained in a study of blood T cells in healthy people across ages. Overall study results and limits: Bulk PBMC profiling left naive and antigen-experienced comparisons inconclusive. Significant beta diversity loss was already apparent by age roughly 44, declining roughly linearly.

Sample: blood. The chain is built from TRBV29-1 and TRBJ2-5; perhaps TRBD1 as D (6 bases). This TCR was sampled from a man older than 75 in good health. The DNA of the CDR3 is TGCAGCGTTGAAGATCAGGGGTGGGAGACCCAGTACTTC. Translated, it gives CSVEDQGWETQYF.